This T cell receptor (beta chain) was recovered during a study of blood T cells in healthy people across ages (dated by TCRdb to the mid-2010s). With regard to the full study: In model experiments, template switching captured about one uniquely barcoded TCR beta cDNA molecule for every two T cells. The study measured age-related changes in TCR beta repertoire diversity using deep sequencing normalized with unique cDNA molecular identifiers. Donors were grouped into four age groups: young (average approximately 15 years), middle-aged (about 38), aged (around 56) and long-lived (approximately 78). To avoid experimental bias, donors of different ages were spread randomly across the sequencing lanes. The study analyzed two additional independent replicas of 1 million unique cDNA reads from the same blood draw for two donors, one aged 18 to 30 and one aged 80 or older.

Comment on this clonotype: Its binding antigen is unknown. Base qualities are missing; no much larger clone stands one base away.

Systemically healthy Caucasian individuals from Russia, over 30 in total and aged roughly 6 to 100 years, were included as donors. Roughly 9 milliliters of peripheral blood were drawn from each donor into EDTA-treated Vacutainer tubes. Ficoll-Paque density-gradient centrifugation was used to isolate PBMCs, with at least 7 million per sample. Total RNA was extracted from PBMCs with Trizol reagent, with at least 6 micrograms obtained per sample. For every donor, an aliquot of PBMCs went through flow cytometry to measure the percentages of naive CD45RAhigh/CD27high T cells. Libraries were prepared through 5' RACE. TCRdb records Illumina HiSeq 2500 as the sequencer. The second PCR ran for roughly 7 to 12 cycles and used a J-beta primer mix along with a sample-barcoded 5' primer. Each TCR beta cDNA molecule received a unique molecular identifier from a template-switch 5' adaptor carrying 12 random nucleotides. Each sample yielded at least 3 million CDR3-containing paired-end reads. First-strand cDNA synthesis was performed from all RNA using the Mint cDNA synthesis kit, with priming by a TRBC-specific oligonucleotide. Following uracil-DNA glycosylase treatment, a first 18-cycle PCR with universal primers M1SS and BC2_uni_R was performed on all cDNA. For the original study's pipeline: For normalization, 1 million high-quality reads were randomly selected from each sample, with every read carrying a distinct molecular identifier. Reads sharing molecular identifiers were discarded rather than binned into consensus sequences. CDR3 identification, clonotype clustering and error correction used MiTCR with a Q25 quality threshold and the strictest error-elimination algorithm. Lower-bound total TCR beta diversity was estimated with a nonparametric unseen species model using Euler transformation. TCRdb reanalyzed the raw reads on its own, using fastp at Q25 for trimming and MiXCR for clone calling, and kept in-frame beta chains. Rows merge per CDR3 protein into single entries with the most common DNA and genes. TCRdb's processing, not the authors' own work, is the source of the V and J calls. This sample lists 1.2 million to 1.5 million distinct CDR3 sequences; approximately 38% were detected once. Of the sample, roughly 7.9% falls within the top ten clones.

For this chain, trimming is 5 bases at the V end and 6 bases at the J end, and the number of junction bases without a gene match is 10. The germline V gene yields SNHLY for CDR1 and FYNNEI for CDR2. The CDR3 goes from the cysteine to the phenylalanine over 15 residues. This entry keeps only the CDR3 DNA: 45 bases, framed from base 1. What the research found in general, with its limitations: There was a strong correlation between observed TCR beta diversity and the percentage of naive T cells measured by flow cytometry. Total diversity estimates from one million sequenced T cells were considered lower bounds and underestimates. Compared with the aged group, the long-lived group had more naive CD4+ T cells, fewer expanded clones and increased TCR diversity, suggesting age selection. As age increased, observed TCR beta diversity per million T cells dropped in a roughly linear way, and a significant reduction was already evident by age 40. Because the CMV infection status of the donors was unknown, age-related changes in expanded clonotypes may potentially have been confounded. Since profiling was done on bulk unsorted PBMCs, naive and antigen-experienced compartments could not be conclusively compared.

The V gene is TRBV2 and the J gene is TRBJ2-5; 9 junctional bases match TRBD2. This clonotype originated in a woman aged 18 to 35 in good health. The sequencing input was blood. The CDR3 reads CASSLTSGRGKTQYF. In nucleotide form, the sequence is TGTGCCAGCAGTCTTACTAGCGGGCGAGGGAAGACCCAGTACTTC. The reference TRBV2 and TRBJ2-5 proteins fill in what lies around the CDR3, so the full variable domain reads EPEVTQTPSHQVTQMGQEVILRCVPISNHLYFYWYRQILGQKVEFLVSFYNNEISEKSEIFDDQFSVERPDGSNFTLKIRSTKLEDSAMYFCASSLTSGRGKTQYFGPGTRLLVL.